Listed below are T cell receptor beta chains from one sample, sequenced in a study of T cells in Graves' hyperthyroidism and ophthalmopathy. TCRdb analysed the multiplex PCR reads with MiXCR anew, one entry per CDR3 protein. The profile covers 700,000 or so distinct CDR3 sequences, with approximately 15% appearing a single time and roughly an eighth taken by the ten largest. Sequencing used blood. These receptors all stem from a woman aged 45 to 65 with Graves' ophthalmopathy. Both conserved end residues are part of each CDR3. Each record gives: clone size, V gene, J gene, CDR3 length, D gene, CDR3 DNA, CDR3 protein. The D gene is left open where the match is weak. The size field is filled for only some rows; it gives once, few, many or a size class.

>many|TRBV12-3/TRBV12-4|TRBJ2-7|13|.
TGTGCCAGCAGTTTTGGAGAGCCCTACGAGCAGTACTTC
CASSFGEPYEQYF
>many|TRBV24-1|TRBJ2-7|11|.
TGTGCCACCAGTGAGGGGTACGAGCAGTACTTC
CATSEGYEQYF
>.|TRBV12-3/TRBV12-4|TRBJ1-1|15|.
TGTGCCAGCAGCCTCCGGGGACATGGATACACTGAAGCTTTCTTT
CASSLRGHGYTEAFF
>.|TRBV24-1|TRBJ2-2|16|.
TGTGCCACCAGTGCCATCCCTGGGTTGGGGACCGGGGAGCTGTTTTTT
CATSAIPGLGTGELFF
>many|TRBV12-3/TRBV12-4|TRBJ2-7|14|.
TGTGCCAGCATCCTAGAATCCGAGTACTACGAGCAGTACTTC
CASILESEYYEQYF
>.|TRBV10-3|TRBJ2-1|16|TRBD1
TGTGCCATCAGTGAGTCGAGGGACAGGGGAAGCAATGAGCAGTTCTTC
CAISESRDRGSNEQFF
>many|TRBV28|TRBJ2-4|19|TRBD2
TGTGCCAGCAGTTACCCTTTCCGGACTAGCGGGAGGACCAAAAACATTCAGTACTTC
CASSYPFRTSGRTKNIQYF
>many|TRBV7-2|TRBJ2-1|14|.
TGTGCCAGCAGCTTCGGAGGAAGGTACAATGAGCAGTTCTTC
CASSFGGRYNEQFF
>many|TRBV20-1|TRBJ2-1|14|.
TGCAGTGCCCATCGGGAGATCTCCTACAATGAGCAGTTCTTC
CSAHREISYNEQFF
>once|TRBV6-2/TRBV6-3|TRBJ2-7|17|TRBD2
TGTGCCAGCAGTTATTCCCGATTAACTAGCGGGATCCACGAGCAGTACTTC
CASSYSRLTSGIHEQYF
>many|TRBV20-1|TRBJ2-3|15|TRBD2
TGCAGTGCTAGAGACGTAGCGGGAGCAGCCGATACGCAGTATTTT
CSARDVAGAADTQYF
>many|TRBV7-2|TRBJ2-2|15|.
TGTGCCAGCAGCTTCCGGGACACCAACACCGGGGAGCTGTTTTTT
CASSFRDTNTGELFF
>.|TRBV6-1|TRBJ1-6|13|.
TGTGCCACGTCCCGGGACAAGAATTCACCCCTCCACTTT
CATSRDKNSPLHF
>many|TRBV3-1|TRBJ2-7|18|.
TGTGCCAGCAGCCAAGCGAGGGGGAGTGGCCACGGGATCCACGAGCAGTACTTC
CASSQARGSGHGIHEQYF
>many|TRBV6-4|TRBJ2-1|16|.
TGTGCCAGCAGTGACTCGGGCGAATCCTCCTACAATGAGCAGTTCTTC
CASSDSGESSYNEQFF
>many|TRBV18|TRBJ2-7|15|TRBD2
TGTGCCAGCTCCCAGACTAGCGGGAGTTCCCACGAGCAGTACTTC
CASSQTSGSSHEQYF
>.|TRBV12-3/TRBV12-4|TRBJ1-1|13|TRBD1
TGTGCCAGCAGGCCGGACAGGGACAATGAAGCTTTCTTT
CASRPDRDNEAFF
>few|TRBV13|TRBJ1-6|14|.
TGTGCCAGCAGCTTAGTGACAGGCGATTCACCCCTCCACTTT
CASSLVTGDSPLHF
>many|TRBV7-9|TRBJ2-1|17|.
TGTGCCAGCAGCTTAGGTGACAGGCGGGAGAAATACAATGAGCAGTTCTTC
CASSLGDRREKYNEQFF
>few|TRBV29-1|TRBJ2-7|14|TRBD2
TGCAGCGTTAAAACTAGCGGGCTTTCGAGGGAGCAGTACTTC
CSVKTSGLSREQYF
>many|TRBV3-1|TRBJ1-1|13|.
TGTGCCAGCAGCCGGCGGGGAGACACTGAAGCTTTCTTT
CASSRRGDTEAFF
>.|TRBV20-1|TRBJ2-1|14|TRBD1
TGCAGTGCGGGGCCGGGACAGAGTTCCAAGGAGCAGTTCTTC
CSAGPGQSSKEQFF
>.|TRBV25-1|TRBJ1-2|15|.
TGTGCCAGCAGTGAAAGTGGCCGGAGGAACTATGGCTACACCTTC
CASSESGRRNYGYTF
>few|TRBV4-3|TRBJ2-1|15|.
TGCGCCAGCAGCCAAGATCGACCGGGAGTATTAGAGCAGTTCTTC
CASSQDRPGVLEQFF
>many|TRBV7-3|TRBJ2-2|20|TRBD1
TGTGCCAGCAGCTTAATAGGACAGGGGGATGAGCGGGAGAACACCGGGGAGCTGTTTTTT
CASSLIGQGDERENTGELFF
>many|TRBV7-2|TRBJ2-2|14|.
TGTGCCAGCAGCTTAGAGGGAGCTGCAGGGGAGCTGTTTTTT
CASSLEGAAGELFF
>many|TRBV7-8|TRBJ2-3|14|.
TGTGCCAGCAGCCCTGGGGCTGGCACAGATACGCAGTATTTT
CASSPGAGTDTQYF
>.|TRBV5-1|TRBJ2-3|15|TRBD2
TGCGCCAGCAGGCCACTAGCGGGAGGTGAAGATACGCAGTATTTT
CASRPLAGGEDTQYF
>.|TRBV5-4|TRBJ2-5|14|.
TGTGCCAGCAGCCGACCATCGGGGCAAGAGACCCAGTACTTC
CASSRPSGQETQYF
>many|TRBV5-1|TRBJ2-5|14|.
TGCGCCAGCAGTTTAAGGACTATTCAAGAGACCCAGTACTTC
CASSLRTIQETQYF
>.|TRBV25-1|TRBJ2-1|14|TRBD1
TGTGCCAGCGCGGGGACAGGGAGAATGGTGGAAAGGTTCTTC
CASAGTGRMVERFF
>few|TRBV4-1|TRBJ1-5|13|.
TGCGCCAGCAGCCTCCGGGTTCTTCAGCCCCAGCATTTT
CASSLRVLQPQHF
>.|TRBV20-1|TRBJ1-5|12|.
TGCAGTGCTAGACGGGGGGCTCAGCCCCAGCATTTT
CSARRGAQPQHF
>.|TRBV20-1|TRBJ1-2|13|TRBD1
TGCAGTGCTAGCGGGACAGGGAAAACTGGCTACACCTTC
CSASGTGKTGYTF
>.|TRBV20-1|TRBJ2-7|15|TRBD2
TGCAGTGCTAAACCGGGACTAGCGAGTTTCTACGAGCAGTACTTC
CSAKPGLASFYEQYF
>many|TRBV13|TRBJ2-7|14|TRBD1
TGTGCCAGCAGCTCCACAGGGGGCTCAAGGGAGCAGTACTTC
CASSSTGGSREQYF
>many|TRBV29-1|TRBJ2-5|16|TRBD2
TGCAGCGTCGGAGTTAGCGGGAGGGACCGGTGGGAGACCCAGTACTTC
CSVGVSGRDRWETQYF
>.|TRBV5-4|TRBJ2-2|18|.
TGTGCCAGCAGCTGGGGGAGGACGGGACAGCTGAACACCGGGGAGCTGTTTTTT
CASSWGRTGQLNTGELFF
>many|TRBV28|TRBJ1-2|15|TRBD1
TGTGCCAGCAGTACTCCGGGACAGGGTAACTATGGCTACACCTTC
CASSTPGQGNYGYTF
>.|TRBV20-1|TRBJ2-3|16|TRBD2
TGCAGTGCTAGAGAGAGGACCGGGAGGGCGACAGATACGCAGTATTTT
CSARERTGRATDTQYF
>many|TRBV7-3|TRBJ2-1|20|.
TGTGCCAGCAGCTTAACACCCCGATCCCAAAGAGGGTCGATGCATAATGAGCAGTTCTTC
CASSLTPRSQRGSMHNEQFF
>many|TRBV7-9|TRBJ2-1|16|.
TGTGCCAGCAGCCGCGGCCCGGCTAGCTCCTACAATGAGCAGTTCTTC
CASSRGPASSYNEQFF
>many|TRBV12-3/TRBV12-4|TRBJ1-1|18|TRBD1
TGTGCCAGCAGTCCCTACGGGACAGGGGACCCCCTTAGAGGTGAAGCTTTCTTT
CASSPYGTGDPLRGEAFF
>many|TRBV7-8|TRBJ1-1|14|.
TGTGCCAGCACCATACTGGGTGGGGACACTGAAGCTTTCTTT
CASTILGGDTEAFF
>few|TRBV9|TRBJ2-1|18|TRBD2
TGTGCCAGCAGCGTAGGTACGGGGGCGGGACTAGCCTACAATGAGCAGTTCTTC
CASSVGTGAGLAYNEQFF
>many|TRBV11-2|TRBJ2-1|16|TRBD2
TGTGCCAGCAGCCACCTACTAGCGGGAGTTCAGGATGAGCAGTTCTTC
CASSHLLAGVQDEQFF
>many|TRBV7-8|TRBJ2-5|12|.
TGTGCCAGCAGCTCCAGTGGGGGCGGGGAGTACTTC
CASSSSGGGEYF
>.|TRBV5-5|TRBJ1-1|12|.
TGTGCCAGCAGCTTGGAGGGAGGGCGAGCTTTCTTT
CASSLEGGRAFF
>many|TRBV2|TRBJ1-1|14|.
TGTGCCAGCAGTGAAGCAGGGCCGGACACTGAAGCTTTCTTT
CASSEAGPDTEAFF
>many|TRBV6-2/TRBV6-3|TRBJ1-5|15|TRBD1
TGTGCCAGCAGCTCGGGACAGGGTGCGAATCAGCCCCAGCATTTT
CASSSGQGANQPQHF
>once|TRBV5-5|TRBJ2-3|16|.
TGTGCCAGCAGCTCATCGACAGGCCCCGGCACAGATACGCAGTATTTT
CASSSSTGPGTDTQYF
>many|TRBV5-1|TRBJ2-7|13|.
TGCGCCAGCAGCAACGGACCAGCCTACGAGCAGTACTTC
CASSNGPAYEQYF
>.|TRBV4-2|TRBJ2-5|18|TRBD2
TGTGCCAGCAGCCAAGTTAAGGCTAGCGGGAGTCGAGGGGAGACCCAGTACTTC
CASSQVKASGSRGETQYF
>many|TRBV5-5|TRBJ2-5|17|TRBD2
TGTGCCAGCAGCTTAATCCCGGGACTAGCGGTACAAGAGACCCAGTACTTC
CASSLIPGLAVQETQYF
>few|TRBV28|TRBJ1-1|14|TRBD1
TGTGCCAGCAGTTTGGGACAGGTGGAAGCTGAAGCTTTCTTT
CASSLGQVEAEAFF
>.|TRBV20-1|TRBJ2-3|18|TRBD2
TGCAGTGCTAGAGATCGGGAACTAGCGGGAGAGAAGGCAGATACGCAGTATTTT
CSARDRELAGEKADTQYF
>many|TRBV18|TRBJ1-1|14|.
TGTGCCAGCTCACCAATCCCAGGGAACACTGAAGCTTTCTTT
CASSPIPGNTEAFF
>many|TRBV30|TRBJ2-7|15|.
TGTGCCTGGAGTTTACCCGGGACACGAACCTACGAGCAGTACTTC
CAWSLPGTRTYEQYF